The 22 T cell receptor beta chains given below trace back to one sample, sequenced in a study of blood T cell repertoires in COVID-19. Profiling relied on immunoSEQ multiplex PCR, and the TCRdb table lists in-frame clones only, not all of them. Of about 220,000 clones in the sample, approximately 80% were seen once. The specimen sequenced was peripheral blood. These receptors originate from a man aged 25 to 45 with active or convalescent COVID-19.

This clone was counted a single time. The V and J genes are TRBV5-8 and TRBJ1-2; possible D gene TRBD1, 5 bases. V was cut by 1 base and J by 4 bases, with 8 bases left in between. The germline V gene encodes CDR1 SGHTS and CDR2 YDEGEE. The CDR3 runs to 13 residues. The CDR3 spells CASSLRGSYGYTF. DNA for the CDR3: TGTGCCAGCAGCTTGAGGGGTTCCTATGGCTACACCTTC.

The chain carries TRBV6-2 or TRBV6-3 and TRBJ2-7; D possibly corresponds to TRBD2 (6 bases). With 4 bases removed from V and 6 bases from J, the gap between germline ends came to 16 bases. CDR1 is MNHEY, CDR2 SVGEGT, per germline. This CDR3 has 14 residues. The CDR3 DNA is TGTGCCAGCAGTTTCGCCGCCTGGGGAGGCGAGCAGTACTTC. Translation: CASSFAAWGGEQYF.

The rearrangement uses TRBV18 and TRBJ2-3; 12 bases map to TRBD2. The V gene end was trimmed by 6 bases and the J gene end by 2 bases; junction bases not matched to a gene: 6. The CDR3 loop spans 16 amino acids. CDR1 is KGHSH and CDR2 is LQKENI in the germline V gene. Written as DNA, the CDR3 is TGTGCCAGCTCGGCGCTAGCGGGGGGGACCACAGATACGCAGTATTTT. Protein: CASSALAGGTTDTQYF.

The CDR3 DNA sequence: TGTGCCAGTAGTAAACAGGGCGATCAGCCCCAGCATTTT. The encoded protein is CASSKQGDQPQHF. The J gene is TRBJ1-5, the V gene TRBV19, with TRBD1 as a possible D gene (6 bases). Looked up from germline, CDR1 is LNHDA and CDR2 is SQIVND (reference sequence). V was shortened by 4 bases and J by 5 bases, with 9 bases between the two germline ends. The CDR3 length is 13 residues.

V gene TRBV7-9 combines with J gene TRBJ2-7, with D possibly matching TRBD2 (5 bases). The germline V and J ends were trimmed by 1 base and 5 bases, with 9 bases remaining between them. The CDR3 loop spans 13 amino acids. The V gene's germline CDR1 is SEHNR and CDR2 FQNEAQ (reference sequence). CDR3 bases: TGTGCCAGCAGCTTAGGAGGGTTGGACGAGCAGTACTTC. It yields the protein CASSLGGLDEQYF.

This chain joins TRBV30 and TRBJ2-5, with 7 nucleotides matching TRBD1. Germline V gene lookup returns CDR1 GTSNPN and CDR2 SVGIG (reference sequence). Germline trimming cut 0 bases from V and 5 bases from J; bases unmatched to any gene: 6. This CDR3 contains 14 residues. The CDR3 DNA sequence: TGTGCCTGGAGTGTCGGACAGGACCGGGAGACCCAGTACTTC. This sequence encodes CAWSVGQDRETQYF.

The V and J genes are TRBV27 and TRBJ1-5; D perhaps matches TRBD1 (6 bases). The CDR3 runs to 14 residues. The V and J ends lost 8 bases and 0 bases respectively, with 11 bases between them. Germline lookup yields CDR1 MNHEY and CDR2 SMNVEV (reference sequence). DNA of the CDR3: TGTGCCAGCCGTGACAGGAGTAGCAATCAGCCCCAGCATTTT. This codes for CASRDRSSNQPQHF.

The chain employs TRBV6-1 and TRBJ1-2, with D hard to call. The CDR3 length is 14 residues. The V end was cut by 2 bases, the J end by 5 bases, with 12 bases between. CDR1 is MNHNS, CDR2 SASEGT, per germline. This CDR3 reads CASSEMGFGYGYTF. In DNA, the CDR3 is TGTGCCAGCAGTGAAATGGGTTTCGGGTATGGCTACACCTTC.

A few counts support this clone. The rearrangement uses TRBV4-3 and TRBJ2-7; 8 bases fit TRBD2. Germline V gene data show CDR1 as LGHNA and CDR2 as YSLEER. The CDR3 extends over 15 amino acids. V shed 2 bases and J 2 bases; nucleotides not matched to a gene: 5. In DNA form, the CDR3 reads TGCGCCAGCAGCCAAAGGGCGGGGGGCGCCTACGAGCAGTACTTC. Translated, it gives CASSQRAGGAYEQYF.

The V call is TRBV11-2, the J call TRBJ1-2; D is undetermined. V lost 0 bases and J lost 13, with 12 bases in between. This CDR3 contains 12 residues. Germline-derived CDR1 and CDR2 are SGHAT and FQNNGV. The CDR3 DNA follows: TGTGCCAGCAGCTTAGATAAGGGAGGATCCACCTTC. The encoded protein is CASSLDKGGSTF.

The chain uses TRBV21-1 and TRBJ2-2; the D call in the table, TRBD2, was not verified against the DNA. TRBV21-1 represents a pseudogene. The CDR3 loop spans 12 amino acids. DNA for the CDR3: TGTGCCAGCAGTACCGTAGCCGGGGAGCTGTTTTTT. Translating gives CASSTVAGELFF.

The chain combines TRBV29-1 with TRBJ1-2, with D unresolved. This CDR3 is built from 13 residues. V dropped 5 bases and J dropped 1 base, with 11 bases sitting between them. The germline V gene has CDR1 SQVTM and CDR2 ANQGSEA. In DNA, the CDR3 is TGCAGCGTTCACAACGGGAATAACTATGGCTACACCTTC. Translated: CSVHNGNNYGYTF. The complete variable domain, with remaining parts taken from reference TRBV29-1 and TRBJ1-2, reads SAVISQKPSRDICQRGTSLTIQCQVDSQVTMMFWYRQQPGQSLTLIATANQGSEATYESGFVIDKFPISRPNLTFSTLTVSNMSPEDSSIYLCSVHNGNNYGYTFGSGTRLTVV.

V is TRBV29-1 and J is TRBJ1-1; D gene unclear. CDR1 is SQVTM and CDR2 is ANQGSEA in the germline V gene. The CDR3 length is 16 residues. Trimming cost V 0 bases and J 8 bases, with 22 bases left between them. As DNA, the CDR3 is TGCAGCGTTGAAGATCCAGGTGATCGAGAGTTCGTCGAAGCTTTCTTT. It encodes CSVEDPGDREFVEAFF.

The chain is built from TRBV19 and TRBJ2-2; TRBD2 might be the D (6 bases). Germline-derived CDR1 and CDR2 are LNHDA and SQIVND (reference sequence). V lost 5 bases to trimming and J lost 2 bases, with 12 bases between them. CDR3 length equals 15 residues. CDR3 region: CASSPLDYNTGELFF. CDR3 coding DNA: TGTGCCAGTAGTCCCCTGGACTACAACACCGGGGAGCTGTTTTTT.

The chain uses TRBV5-1 and TRBJ2-1; tentatively, D is TRBD2 (5 bases). Deletions cut 0 bases from V and 5 bases from J, with 12 bases between. The CDR3 runs 15 residues. The germline V gene has CDR1 SGHRS and CDR2 YFSETQ. The CDR3 nucleotides read TGCGCCAGCAGCTTGGGGCTAGCCGCACACAATGAGCAGTTCTTC. Translating it yields CASSLGLAAHNEQFF.

The rearrangement links TRBV7-9 to TRBJ1-6; 8 nucleotides match TRBD1. With 1 base clipped from V and 6 bases from J, the junction kept 5 bases outside the gene matches. CDR1 SEHNR and CDR2 FQNEAQ come from the germline V gene (reference sequence). This CDR3 is 16 amino acids long. The CDR3 protein is CASSLGGGQANSPLHF. CDR3 nucleotide sequence: TGTGCCAGCAGCTTAGGCGGGGGACAGGCTAATTCACCCCTCCACTTT.

The chain uses TRBV9 and TRBJ2-3, with D unresolved. V was pared by 0 bases and J by 0 bases, with 8 bases between. From germline, CDR1 is SGDLS and CDR2 YYNGEE. The CDR3 covers 15 residues. The CDR3 DNA is TGTGCCAGCAGCGTAGTAGGTAGCAGCACAGATACGCAGTATTTT. Translated: CASSVVGSSTDTQYF. The full variable domain, its missing parts supplied by reference TRBV9 and TRBJ2-3, is DSGVTQTPKHLITATGQRVTLRCSPRSGDLSVYWYQQSLDQGLQFLIQYYNGEERAKGNILERFSAQQFPDLHSELNLSSLELGDSALYFCASSVVGSSTDTQYFGPGTRLTVL.

The chain has TRBV9 and TRBJ1-1, with 9 nucleotides matching TRBD1. The CDR3 has 15 residues. Germline V gene lookup returns CDR1 SGDLS and CDR2 YYNGEE. V trimming: 2 bases; J trimming: 4 bases; junction bases outside the gene matches: 6. In DNA form, the CDR3 reads TGTGCCAGCAGCGTCGAACAGGGGGCCGCCACTGAAGCTTTCTTT. Its protein is CASSVEQGAATEAFF.

The CDR3 sequence is CASRGGDIQYF. The CDR3 region has the DNA TGTGCCAGCAGAGGAGGGGACATTCAGTACTTC. The chain is built from TRBV28 and TRBJ2-4; the D gene is possibly TRBD2 (6 bases). The CDR3 contains 11 residues. Trimming took 6 bases from V and 8 from J, leaving 8 bases between them. Germline V gene lookup returns CDR1 MDHEN and CDR2 SYDVKM.

The chain couples TRBV23-1 to TRBJ2-7; maybe TRBD1 (6 bases). TRBV23-1 is treated as an ORF (open reading frame) with a function not yet certain. The CDR3 is 12 residues long. V was shortened by 10 bases and J by 3 bases, with 13 bases between the two germline ends. The CDR3 coding sequence is TGCGCCAAAATCCGGGACAACTACGAGCAGTACTTC. Amino acid sequence: CAKIRDNYEQYF.

This clone was seen a few times. V and J are TRBV4-3 and TRBJ1-2; possible D gene TRBD1, 5 bases. The germline gives CDR1 LGHNA, CDR2 YSLEER. With 0 bases removed from V and 7 bases from J, the gap between germline ends came to 15 bases. The CDR3 loop spans 15 amino acids. DNA for the CDR3: TGCGCCAGCAGCCAAGATCGGAGGGGAACTATTGGCTACACCTTC. This codes for CASSQDRRGTIGYTF.

V gene TRBV6-1 combines with J gene TRBJ2-2; 14 bases are a match to TRBD2. Germline CDR1 MNHNS, CDR2 SASEGT. The CDR3 is 17 residues long. The ends lost 4 bases at V and 8 bases at J; junction bases unmatched: 9. CDR3 in DNA: TGTGCCAGCAGTGCCCCCCCGGGACTAGCGGGAGAGGGGGAGCTGTTTTTT. It codes for CASSAPPGLAGEGELFF.